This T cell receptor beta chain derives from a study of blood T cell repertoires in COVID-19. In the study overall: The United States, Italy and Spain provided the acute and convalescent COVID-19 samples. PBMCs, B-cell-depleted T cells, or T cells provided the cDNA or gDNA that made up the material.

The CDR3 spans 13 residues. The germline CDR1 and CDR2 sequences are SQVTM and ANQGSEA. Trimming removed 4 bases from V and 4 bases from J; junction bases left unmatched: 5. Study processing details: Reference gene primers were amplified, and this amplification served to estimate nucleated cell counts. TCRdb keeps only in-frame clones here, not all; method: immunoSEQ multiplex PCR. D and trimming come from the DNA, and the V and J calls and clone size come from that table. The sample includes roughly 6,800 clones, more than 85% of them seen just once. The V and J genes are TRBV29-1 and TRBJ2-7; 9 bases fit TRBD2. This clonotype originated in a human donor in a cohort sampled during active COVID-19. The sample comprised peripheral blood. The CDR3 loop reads CSVVSGSGYEQYF. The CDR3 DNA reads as TGCAGCGTTGTTAGCGGGAGTGGGTACGAGCAGTACTTC.